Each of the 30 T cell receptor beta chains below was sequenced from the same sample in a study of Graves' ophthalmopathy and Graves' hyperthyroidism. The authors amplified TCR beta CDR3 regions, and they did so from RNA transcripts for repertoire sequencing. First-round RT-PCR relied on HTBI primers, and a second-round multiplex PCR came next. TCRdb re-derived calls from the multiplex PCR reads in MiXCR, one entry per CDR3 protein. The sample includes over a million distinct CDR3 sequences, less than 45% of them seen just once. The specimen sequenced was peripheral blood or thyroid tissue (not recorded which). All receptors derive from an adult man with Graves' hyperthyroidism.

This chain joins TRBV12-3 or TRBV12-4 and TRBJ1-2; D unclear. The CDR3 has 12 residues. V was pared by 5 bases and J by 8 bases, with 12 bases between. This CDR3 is CASSPFTRGYTF. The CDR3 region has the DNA TGTGCCAGCAGTCCCTTCACAAGAGGCTACACCTTC.

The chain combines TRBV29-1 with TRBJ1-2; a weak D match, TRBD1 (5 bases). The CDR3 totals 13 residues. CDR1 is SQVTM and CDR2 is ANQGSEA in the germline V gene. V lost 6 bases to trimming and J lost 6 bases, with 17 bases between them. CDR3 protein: CSVYTGGAHGYTF. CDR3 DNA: TGCAGCGTCTATACAGGAGGGGCCCATGGCTACACCTTC.

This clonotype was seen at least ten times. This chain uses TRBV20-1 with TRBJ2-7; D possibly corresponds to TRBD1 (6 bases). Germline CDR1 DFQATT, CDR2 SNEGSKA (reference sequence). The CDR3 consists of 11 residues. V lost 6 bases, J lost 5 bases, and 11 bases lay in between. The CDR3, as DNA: TGCAGTGCGGCCAGGGGTAACGAGCAGTACTTC. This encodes CSAARGNEQYF.

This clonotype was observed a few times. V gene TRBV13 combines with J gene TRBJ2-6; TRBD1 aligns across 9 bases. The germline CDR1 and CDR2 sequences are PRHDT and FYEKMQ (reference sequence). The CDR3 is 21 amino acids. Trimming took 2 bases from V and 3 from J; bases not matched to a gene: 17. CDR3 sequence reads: CASSLRRTGVALLSGANVLTF. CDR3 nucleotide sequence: TGTGCCAGCAGCTTACGAAGGACAGGGGTCGCCCTTTTGAGTGGGGCCAACGTCCTGACTTTC.

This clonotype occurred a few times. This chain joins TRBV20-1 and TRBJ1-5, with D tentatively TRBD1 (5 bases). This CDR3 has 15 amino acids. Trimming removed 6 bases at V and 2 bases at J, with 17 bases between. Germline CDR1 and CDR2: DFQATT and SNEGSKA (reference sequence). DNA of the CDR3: TGCAGTGCCCAAACGGGGGGGTACGGCAATCAGCCCCAGCATTTT. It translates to CSAQTGGYGNQPQHF.

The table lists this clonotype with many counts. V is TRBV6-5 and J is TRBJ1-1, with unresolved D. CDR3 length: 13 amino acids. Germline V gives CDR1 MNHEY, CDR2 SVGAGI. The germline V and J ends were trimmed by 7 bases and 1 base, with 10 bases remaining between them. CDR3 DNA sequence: TGTGCCAGCACCACGGGCGGGAACACTGAAGCTTTCTTT. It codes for CASTTGGNTEAFF.

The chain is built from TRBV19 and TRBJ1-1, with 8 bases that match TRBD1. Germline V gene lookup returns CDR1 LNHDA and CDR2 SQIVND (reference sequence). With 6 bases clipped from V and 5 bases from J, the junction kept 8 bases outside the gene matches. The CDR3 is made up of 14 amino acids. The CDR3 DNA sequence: TGTGCCAGTAGCCAATACAGGGGGTTGACTGAAGCTTTCTTT. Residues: CASSQYRGLTEAFF.

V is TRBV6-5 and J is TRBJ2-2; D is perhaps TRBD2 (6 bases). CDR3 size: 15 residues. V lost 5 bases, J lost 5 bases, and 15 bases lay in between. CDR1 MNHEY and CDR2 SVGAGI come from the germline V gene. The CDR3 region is CASSVAHRGTGELFF. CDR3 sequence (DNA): TGTGCCAGCAGTGTGGCTCATCGGGGGACCGGGGAGCTGTTTTTT.

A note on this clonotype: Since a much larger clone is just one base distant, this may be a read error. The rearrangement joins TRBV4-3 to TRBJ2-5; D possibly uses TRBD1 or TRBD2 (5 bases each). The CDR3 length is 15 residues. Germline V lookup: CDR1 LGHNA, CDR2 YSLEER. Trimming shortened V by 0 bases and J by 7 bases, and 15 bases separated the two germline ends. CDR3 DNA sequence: TGCGCCAGCAGCCAAGATTGGGGGATTGCGGGGACCCAGTACTTC. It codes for CASSQDWGIAGTQYF.

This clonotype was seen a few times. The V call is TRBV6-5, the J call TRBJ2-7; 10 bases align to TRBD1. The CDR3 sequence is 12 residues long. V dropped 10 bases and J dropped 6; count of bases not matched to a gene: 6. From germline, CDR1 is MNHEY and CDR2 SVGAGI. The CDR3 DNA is TGTGCCATCCGGACAGGGGGACTCGAGCAGTACTTC. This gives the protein CAIRTGGLEQYF.

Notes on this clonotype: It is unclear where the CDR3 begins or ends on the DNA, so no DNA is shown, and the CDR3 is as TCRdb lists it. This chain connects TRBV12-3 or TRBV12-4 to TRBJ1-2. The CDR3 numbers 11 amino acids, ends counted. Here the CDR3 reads CASSFGVGNTF.

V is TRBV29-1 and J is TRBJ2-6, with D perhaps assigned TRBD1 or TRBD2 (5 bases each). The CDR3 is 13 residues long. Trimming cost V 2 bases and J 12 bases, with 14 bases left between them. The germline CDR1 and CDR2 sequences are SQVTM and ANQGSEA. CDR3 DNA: TGCAGCGTTGAACCGGGGACGGGCAGCGTCCTGACTTTC. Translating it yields CSVEPGTGSVLTF.

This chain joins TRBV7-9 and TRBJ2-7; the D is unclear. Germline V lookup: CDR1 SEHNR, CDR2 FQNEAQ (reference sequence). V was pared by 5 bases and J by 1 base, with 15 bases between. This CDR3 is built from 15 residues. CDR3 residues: CASSPWASLSYEQYF. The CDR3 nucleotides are TGTGCCAGCAGCCCCTGGGCATCTTTATCCTACGAGCAGTACTTC. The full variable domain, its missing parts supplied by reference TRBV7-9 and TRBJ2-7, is DTGVSQNPRHKITKRGQNVTFRCDPISEHNRLYWYRQTLGQGPEFLTYFQNEAQLEKSRLLSDRFSAERPKGSFSTLEIQRTEQGDSAMYLCASSPWASLSYEQYFGPGTRLTVT.

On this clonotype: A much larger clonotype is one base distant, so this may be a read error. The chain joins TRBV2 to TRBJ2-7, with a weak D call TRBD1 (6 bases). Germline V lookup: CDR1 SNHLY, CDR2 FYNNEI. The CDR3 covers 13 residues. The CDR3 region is CASSRDTNYEQCF. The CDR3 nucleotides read TGTGCCAGCAGCCGGGACACCAACTACGAGCAGTGCTTC. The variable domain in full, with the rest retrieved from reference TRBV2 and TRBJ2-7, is EPEVTQTPSHQVTQMGQEVILRCVPISNHLYFYWYRQILGQKVEFLVSFYNNEISEKSEIFDDQFSVERPDGSNFTLKIRSTKLEDSAMYFCASSRDTNYEQCFGPGTRLTVT.

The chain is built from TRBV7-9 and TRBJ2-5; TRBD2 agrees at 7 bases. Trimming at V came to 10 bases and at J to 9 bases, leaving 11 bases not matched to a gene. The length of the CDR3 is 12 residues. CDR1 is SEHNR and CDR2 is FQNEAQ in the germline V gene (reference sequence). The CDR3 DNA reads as TGTGCCATCAGTCTTTCGCGGGGGTCCCAGTACTTC. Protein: CAISLSRGSQYF.

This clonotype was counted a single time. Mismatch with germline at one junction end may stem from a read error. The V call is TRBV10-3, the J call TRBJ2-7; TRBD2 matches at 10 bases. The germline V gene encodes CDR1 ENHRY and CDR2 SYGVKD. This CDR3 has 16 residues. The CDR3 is CASSHRSSGGSYEQYF. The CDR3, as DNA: TGTGCCAGCAGTCACAGATCTAGCGGGGGCTCCTACGAGCAGTACTTC.

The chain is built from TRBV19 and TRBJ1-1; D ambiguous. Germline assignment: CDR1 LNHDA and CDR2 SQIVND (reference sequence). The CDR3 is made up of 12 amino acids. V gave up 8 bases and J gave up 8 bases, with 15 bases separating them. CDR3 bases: TGTGCCAGTGGTCCCGAAGGTCCCGAAGCTTTCTTT. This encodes CASGPEGPEAFF.

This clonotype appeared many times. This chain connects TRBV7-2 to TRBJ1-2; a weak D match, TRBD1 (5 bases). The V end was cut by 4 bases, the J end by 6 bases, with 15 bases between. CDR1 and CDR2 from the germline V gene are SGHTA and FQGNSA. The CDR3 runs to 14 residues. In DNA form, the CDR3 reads TGTGCCAGCAGCTCCTATTCTGGGGCCAATGGCTACACCTTC. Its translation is CASSSYSGANGYTF.

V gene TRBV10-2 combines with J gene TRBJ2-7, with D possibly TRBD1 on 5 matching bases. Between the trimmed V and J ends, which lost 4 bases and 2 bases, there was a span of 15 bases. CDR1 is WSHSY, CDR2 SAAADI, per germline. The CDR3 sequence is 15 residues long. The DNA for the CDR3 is TGCGCCAGCAGTGCTAGTGGCCTCAGGGCCTACGAGCAGTACTTC. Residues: CASSASGLRAYEQYF.

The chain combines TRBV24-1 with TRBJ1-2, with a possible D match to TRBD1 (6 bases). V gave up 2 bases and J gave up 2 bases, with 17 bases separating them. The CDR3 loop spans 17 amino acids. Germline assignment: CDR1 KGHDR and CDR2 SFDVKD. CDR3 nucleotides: TGTGCCACCAGTGATTCACGGGGGGCGCGGGGGAACTATGGCTACACCTTC. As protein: CATSDSRGARGNYGYTF.

This CDR3 reads CASRRPAWTKRGTGELFF. Written as DNA, the CDR3 is TGTGCCAGCAGACGACCAGCCTGGACAAAAAGGGGTACCGGGGAGCTGTTTTTT. V is TRBV2 and J is TRBJ2-2; maybe TRBD1 (5 bases). The CDR3 extends over 18 amino acids. Germline V CDR1 and CDR2: SNHLY, FYNNEI. Deletions cut 6 bases from V and 5 bases from J, with 25 bases between.

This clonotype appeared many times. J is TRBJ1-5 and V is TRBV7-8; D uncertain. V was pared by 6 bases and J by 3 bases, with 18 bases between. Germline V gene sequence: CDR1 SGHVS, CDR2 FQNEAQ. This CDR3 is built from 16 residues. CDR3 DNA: TGTGCCAGCAGTCCGGCCCCGGCCGGCATCAATCAGCCCCAGCATTTT. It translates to CASSPAPAGINQPQHF.

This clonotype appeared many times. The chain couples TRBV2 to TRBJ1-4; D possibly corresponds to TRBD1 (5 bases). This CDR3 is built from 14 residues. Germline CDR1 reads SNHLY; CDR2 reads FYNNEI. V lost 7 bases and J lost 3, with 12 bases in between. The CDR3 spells CASIQGPPNEKLFF. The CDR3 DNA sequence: TGTGCCAGCATCCAGGGACCGCCTAATGAAAAACTGTTTTTT.

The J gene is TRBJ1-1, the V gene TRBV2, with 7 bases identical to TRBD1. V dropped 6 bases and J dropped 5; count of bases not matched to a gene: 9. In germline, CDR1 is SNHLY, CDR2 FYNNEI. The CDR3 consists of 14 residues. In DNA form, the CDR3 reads TGTGCCAGCAGGAGGCCCGAGGACAGGACTGAAGCTTTCTTT. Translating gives CASRRPEDRTEAFF.

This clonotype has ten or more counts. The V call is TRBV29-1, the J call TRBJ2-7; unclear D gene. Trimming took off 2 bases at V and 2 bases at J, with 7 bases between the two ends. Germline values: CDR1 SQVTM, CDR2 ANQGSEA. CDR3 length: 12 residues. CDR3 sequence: CSVENSPYEQYF. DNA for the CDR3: TGCAGCGTTGAAAACAGCCCCTACGAGCAGTACTTC.

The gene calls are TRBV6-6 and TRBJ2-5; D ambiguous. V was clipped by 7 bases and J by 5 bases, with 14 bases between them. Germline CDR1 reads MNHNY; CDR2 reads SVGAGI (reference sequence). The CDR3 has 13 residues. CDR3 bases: TGTGCCAGCACTGAATCGGGTTCGGAGACCCAGTACTTC. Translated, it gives CASTESGSETQYF.

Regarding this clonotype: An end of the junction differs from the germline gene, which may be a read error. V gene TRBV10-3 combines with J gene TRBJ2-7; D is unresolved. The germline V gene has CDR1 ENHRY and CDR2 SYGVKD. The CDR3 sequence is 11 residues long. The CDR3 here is CAISDSGSQIF. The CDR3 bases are TGTGCCATCAGCGACTCAGGTAGCCAAATTTTC.

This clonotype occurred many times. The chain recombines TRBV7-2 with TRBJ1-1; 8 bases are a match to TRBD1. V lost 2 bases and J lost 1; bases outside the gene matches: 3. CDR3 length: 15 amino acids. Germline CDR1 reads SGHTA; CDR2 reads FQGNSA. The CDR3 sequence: CASSLLQGGNTEAFF. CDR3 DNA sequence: TGTGCCAGCAGCTTATTACAGGGGGGGAACACTGAAGCTTTCTTT.

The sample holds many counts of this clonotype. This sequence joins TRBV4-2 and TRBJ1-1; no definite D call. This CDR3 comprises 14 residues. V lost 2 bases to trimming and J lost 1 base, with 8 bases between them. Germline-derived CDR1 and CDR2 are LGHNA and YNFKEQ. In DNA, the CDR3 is TGTGCCAGCAGCCAACTGAGATCGAACACTGAAGCTTTCTTT. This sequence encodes CASSQLRSNTEAFF.

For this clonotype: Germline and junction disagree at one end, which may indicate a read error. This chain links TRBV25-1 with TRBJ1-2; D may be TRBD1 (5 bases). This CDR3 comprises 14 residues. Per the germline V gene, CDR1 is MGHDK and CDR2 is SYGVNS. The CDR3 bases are TGTACCAGCAGAGGTGACAGATTCAACTATGGCTACACCTTC. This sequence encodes CTSRGDRFNYGYTF.